The 22 T cell receptor beta chains reported below all come from one sample, sequenced in a study of blood T cell repertoires in COVID-19. Assay used: immunoSEQ multiplex PCR; TCRdb lists only in-frame clones, some missing. This table holds under 55,000 clones, around 82% found once. Material: peripheral blood. The receptors shown here come from a human donor in a cohort sampled during active COVID-19.

The CDR3 reads CASRTSGPYTDTQYF. Written as DNA, the CDR3 is TGTGCCAGCAGGACTAGCGGCCCTTACACAGATACGCAGTATTTT. The J gene is TRBJ2-3, the V gene TRBV3-1 (or the pseudogene TRBV3-2), with 9 bases fitting TRBD2. CDR1 and CDR2 from the germline V gene are LGHDT and YNNKEL (reference sequence). V trimming: 6 bases; J trimming: 2 bases; junction bases outside the gene matches: 6. This CDR3 region has 15 residues.

The chain links TRBV5-1 to TRBJ2-7, with 7 positions matching TRBD2. The CDR3 contains 14 residues. Germline V gene data show CDR1 as SGHRS and CDR2 as YFSETQ. After removal of 3 bases from V and 7 bases from J, the junction contained 10 bases not matched to a gene. The CDR3 nucleotides read TGCGCCAGCAGCTGGGGGTTTACAGCGGGAGAGCAGTACTTC. Encoded protein: CASSWGFTAGEQYF.

J is TRBJ2-7 and V is TRBV11-1; 10 bases are a match to TRBD1. The CDR3 sequence is 14 residues long. The V gene's germline CDR1 is SGHAT and CDR2 FQDESV (reference sequence). Losses at the gene ends were 4 bases for V and 3 bases for J; bases not matched to a gene: 3. CDR3 nucleotide sequence: TGTGCCAGCAGCTGGGGACAGGGGAACTACGAGCAGTACTTC. It specifies CASSWGQGNYEQYF. Looking up the rest from reference TRBV11-1 and TRBJ2-7 gives the full variable domain: EAEVAQSPRYKITEKSQAVAFWCDPISGHATLYWYRQILGQGPELLVQFQDESVVDDSQLPKDRFSAERLKGVDSTLKIQPAELGDSAMYLCASSWGQGNYEQYFGPGTRLTVT.

The chain employs TRBV6-6 and TRBJ1-5; no definite D call. Germline-derived CDR1 and CDR2 are MNHNY and SVGAGI (reference sequence). The V and J ends lost 5 bases and 4 bases respectively, with 9 bases between them. The length of the CDR3 is 13 residues. The chain's CDR3 is CASSPRQNQPQHF. The CDR3 DNA follows: TGTGCCAGCAGTCCCCGACAAAATCAGCCCCAGCATTTT.

V gene TRBV2 combines with J gene TRBJ2-6, with a possible D match to TRBD2 (6 bases). The length of the CDR3 is 15 residues. Germline CDR1 and CDR2: SNHLY and FYNNEI. V lost 11 bases, J lost 0 bases, and 14 bases lay in between. In nucleotides, the CDR3 is TGTGCCGGAACGGGGGTCCGCTCTGGGGCCAACGTCCTGACTTTC. Translated: CAGTGVRSGANVLTF.

V and J are TRBV29-1 and TRBJ2-7, with D possibly being TRBD1 (6 bases). Germline CDR1 reads SQVTM; CDR2 reads ANQGSEA. With 4 bases removed from V and 3 bases from J, the gap between germline ends came to 19 bases. The CDR3 contains 15 residues. CDR3 in amino acids: CSVARDRQSIYEQYF. CDR3 sequence (DNA): TGCAGCGTTGCACGAGACAGGCAATCTATCTACGAGCAGTACTTC.

V usage is TRBV20-1 and J usage is TRBJ2-5; 9 bases map to TRBD2. Germline values: CDR1 DFQATT, CDR2 SNEGSKA (reference sequence). With V trimmed by 3 bases and J by 5 bases, 13 bases remained unmatched. There are 16 residues in the CDR3. CDR3 sequence reads: CSASGREGHSWETQYF. CDR3 nucleotides: TGCAGTGCTAGTGGGCGGGAGGGCCATTCCTGGGAGACCCAGTACTTC.

The chain has TRBV5-6 and TRBJ1-4; a possible D gene is TRBD1 (6 bases). The CDR3 spans 18 residues. Germline assignment: CDR1 SGHDT and CDR2 YYEEEE. Trimming took 3 bases from V and 0 from J, leaving 18 bases between them. The CDR3 DNA reads TGTGCCAGCAGCTCGTGGGGGGGGGCCGCAGCAACTAATGAAAAACTGTTTTTT. Translated, it gives CASSSWGGAAATNEKLFF.

The V and J genes are TRBV11-2 and TRBJ1-5, with a tentative D call TRBD1 (5 bases). The germline V gene encodes CDR1 SGHAT and CDR2 FQNNGV. The CDR3 sequence is 15 residues long. V dropped 1 base and J dropped 3 bases, with 10 bases sitting between them. This CDR3 is CASSLAGFPNQPQHF. The DNA for the CDR3 is TGTGCCAGCAGCTTAGCAGGGTTCCCCAATCAGCCCCAGCATTTT.

Of note for this clone: Relative to the germline gene, one junction end is altered; a read error may explain this. The rearrangement uses TRBV7-2 and TRBJ1-2; TRBD1 aligns across 10 bases. CDR1 is SGHTA, CDR2 FQGNSA, per germline. The CDR3 length is 14 residues. The CDR3 DNA is TGTGCCAGCAGCGACAGGGGGCATAACGATGGCTACACCTTC. Translated, it gives CASSDRGHNDGYTF.

The rearrangement joins TRBV5-5 to TRBJ1-1, with D unresolved. The length of the CDR3 is 13 residues. Germline V gene data show CDR1 as SGHKS and CDR2 as YYEKEE (reference sequence). V was shortened by 4 bases and J by 4 bases, with 11 bases between the two germline ends. The CDR3 protein is CASSPGVGTEAFF. CDR3 bases: TGTGCCAGCAGCCCGGGAGTGGGCACTGAAGCTTTCTTT.

The chain joins TRBV19 to TRBJ2-2; TRBD2 is a possible D gene (6 bases). V was pared by 2 bases and J by 4 bases, with 11 bases between. The CDR3 has 15 amino acids. Germline V lookup: CDR1 LNHDA, CDR2 SQIVND (reference sequence). CDR3 region: CASSIQRGTTGELFF. For the CDR3, the DNA is TGTGCCAGTAGTATACAACGCGGGACCACCGGGGAGCTGTTTTTT.

The V and J genes are TRBV12-3 or TRBV12-4 and TRBJ2-7; possible D gene TRBD1, 5 bases. The CDR3 contains 12 residues. V was pared by 5 bases and J by 7 bases, with 12 bases between. CDR3 amino acids: CASSQGLGEQYF. Written as DNA, the CDR3 is TGTGCCAGCAGTCAGGGCCTCGGGGAGCAGTACTTC.

This clone occurred once. The CDR3: CASSTSGRTDEQFF. The CDR3 DNA follows: TGTGCCAGCAGTACTAGCGGGAGGACCGATGAGCAGTTCTTC. This chain joins TRBV6-2 or TRBV6-3 and TRBJ2-1, with 12 bases fitting TRBD2. Germline CDR1 and CDR2: MNHEY and SVGEGT. There are 14 residues in the CDR3. Trimming removed 5 bases from V and 8 bases from J; junction bases left unmatched: 4.

This clone was recorded only once. This chain links TRBV7-9 with TRBJ1-2; D is unresolved. V was cut by 2 bases and J by 6 bases, with 10 bases left in between. The germline V gene has CDR1 SEHNR and CDR2 FQNEAQ (reference sequence). The CDR3 consists of 13 residues. The CDR3 loop is CASSLNGVHGYTF. CDR3 nucleotide sequence: TGTGCCAGCAGCTTAAACGGGGTCCATGGCTACACCTTC.

The chain recombines TRBV5-1 with TRBJ1-2; 7 bases align to TRBD1. This CDR3 has 15 amino acids. J lost 7 bases, V lost 4 bases, and 13 bases had no gene match. Germline assignment: CDR1 SGHRS and CDR2 YFSETQ. For the CDR3, the DNA is TGCGCCAGCAGCCCGAGCCTTACAGGGGAGGTTGGCTACACCTTC. Protein product: CASSPSLTGEVGYTF.

V usage is TRBV11-2 and J usage is TRBJ2-2; no clear D. In germline, CDR1 is SGHAT, CDR2 FQNNGV. The CDR3 has 14 amino acids. V gave up 5 bases and J gave up 3 bases, with 10 bases separating them. The CDR3 DNA reads as TGTGCCAGCAGCCCCCTTTTAGACACCGGGGAGCTGTTTTTT. Its protein product is CASSPLLDTGELFF. The entire variable domain, with the rest obtained from reference TRBV11-2 and TRBJ2-2, is as follows: EAGVAQSPRYKIIEKRQSVAFWCNPISGHATLYWYQQILGQGPKLLIQFQNNGVVDDSQLPKDRFSAERLKGVDSTLKIQPAKLEDSAVYLCASSPLLDTGELFFGEGSRLTVL.

Written as DNA, the CDR3 is TGTGCCTGGGCCCGACAGGGGGCTCGCTACGAGCAGTACTTC. This sequence encodes CAWARQGARYEQYF. This chain joins TRBV30 and TRBJ2-7; 10 nucleotides match TRBD1. The germline V gene encodes CDR1 GTSNPN and CDR2 SVGIG (reference sequence). V trimming: 5 bases; J trimming: 3 bases; junction bases outside the gene matches: 7. The CDR3 contains 14 residues. Supplemented by reference TRBV30 and TRBJ2-7, the full variable domain reads SQTIHQWPATLVQPVGSPLSLECTVEGTSNPNLYWYRQAAGRGLQLLFYSVGIGQISSEVPQNLSASRPQDRQFILSSKKLLLSDSGFYLCAWARQGARYEQYFGPGTRLTVT.

CDR3 DNA sequence: TGTGCCAGCAGCGCGAGTAGCAATCAGCCCCAGCATTTT. Amino acid sequence: CASSASSNQPQHF. The chain links TRBV9 to TRBJ1-5; the D is unclear. Trimming cost V 3 bases and J 0 bases, with 4 bases left between them. The CDR3 length is 13 residues. Germline V gene lookup returns CDR1 SGDLS and CDR2 YYNGEE.

The chain has TRBV21-1 and TRBJ2-7; TRBD2 is the table's D call, not checked against the DNA. TRBV21-1 corresponds to a pseudogene. CDR3 size: 16 residues. The CDR3 DNA follows: TGTGCCAGCATCCTGACTAGCGGGAGAAGAACCTACGAGCAGTACTTC. Translation: CASILTSGRRTYEQYF.

This clone was found a few times. The genes are TRBV4-1 and TRBJ2-5; 12 bases are shared with TRBD1. The CDR3 consists of 16 residues. J was trimmed by 5 bases and V by 6 bases; bases with no gene match: 10. Germline V gene data show CDR1 as MGHRA and CDR2 as YSYEKL. CDR3 protein: CASSKGQGARYETQYF. The CDR3 DNA reads TGCGCCAGCAGTAAGGGACAGGGGGCGCGTTATGAGACCCAGTACTTC.

This clone was observed a handful of times. V usage is TRBV4-3 and J usage is TRBJ1-3, with unresolved D. CDR3 length: 15 amino acids. Germline lookup yields CDR1 LGHNA and CDR2 YSLEER. Between the trimmed V and J ends, which lost 0 bases and 1 base, there was a span of 7 bases. The CDR3 DNA follows: TGCGCCAGCAGCCAAGATCGGCGGTCTGGAAACACCATATATTTT. Amino acids: CASSQDRRSGNTIYF.